This T cell receptor beta chain is drawn from a study of shared clonotypes between healthy human individuals. Assay: immunoSEQ multiplex PCR; the TCRdb copy retains only in-frame clones and omits some. The data hold roughly 660,000 clones, with 90% observed a single time. The CDR3 has 14 amino acids. Germline CDR1 SGHAT, CDR2 FQNNGV. J gave up 5 bases and V 2 bases, and 5 bases lay outside the gene matches. Source material: memory CD8+ T cells from PBMCs. As for subset: CD45RO+ cells pooled with CCR7-negative TemRA cells. The clonotype was recovered from a young man in good health. Some clones in this sample may be carry-over from other donors' samples. The V call is TRBV11-2, the J call TRBJ2-7, with TRBD1 matching 8 bases. In nucleotides, the CDR3 is TGTGCCAGCAGCTTACGGCCAGGGGGCCACGAGCAGTACTTC. Amino acid sequence: CASSLRPGGHEQYF.